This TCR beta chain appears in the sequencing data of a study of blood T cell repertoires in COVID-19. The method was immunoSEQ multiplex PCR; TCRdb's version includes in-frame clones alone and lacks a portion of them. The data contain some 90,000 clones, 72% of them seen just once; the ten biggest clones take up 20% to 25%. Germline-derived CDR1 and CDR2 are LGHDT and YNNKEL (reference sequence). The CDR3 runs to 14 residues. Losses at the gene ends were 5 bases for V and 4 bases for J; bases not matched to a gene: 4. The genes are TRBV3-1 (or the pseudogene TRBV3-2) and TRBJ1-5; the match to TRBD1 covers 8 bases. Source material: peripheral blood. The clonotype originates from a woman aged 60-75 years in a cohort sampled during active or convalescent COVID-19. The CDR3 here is CASSSRQGNQPQHF. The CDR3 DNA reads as TGTGCCAGCAGCTCTCGACAGGGGAATCAGCCCCAGCATTTT.